A selection of T cell receptor beta chains follows, all from one sample in a study of T cells in Graves' hyperthyroidism and ophthalmopathy. TCRdb re-analysed the multiplex PCR reads in MiXCR, keeping a single row per CDR3 protein. The sample has 600,000 or so distinct CDR3 sequences; roughly 15% are singletons. The material sequenced was blood. These receptors were taken from a woman aged 45-59 years with Graves' ophthalmopathy. CDR3s include the opening cysteine and the closing phenylalanine or tryptophan. D genes are given only for firm matches. Clone size is not always given. Where it is, it says once, few, many or a class for expanded clones.

D gene	J gene	V gene	clone size	CDR3 protein	CDR3 DNA
TRBD2	TRBJ2-7	TRBV9	many	CASSPSGTSYEQYF	TGTGCCAGCAGCCCAAGCGGGACCTCCTACGAGCAGTACTTC
TRBD1	TRBJ1-4	TRBV7-9	many	CASSPGPRTGGLANEKLFF	TGTGCCAGCAGCCCGGGCCCCCGGACAGGGGGCTTGGCTAATGAAAAACTGTTTTTT
NA	TRBJ2-7	TRBV20-1	few	CSARDQRTGLTYEQYF	TGCAGTGCTAGAGATCAGAGAACAGGGCTAACCTACGAGCAGTACTTC
NA	TRBJ2-5	TRBV30	many	CAWSQETQYF	TGTGCCTGGAGTCAAGAGACCCAGTACTTC
TRBD1	TRBJ1-1	TRBV7-2	many	CASSLSGTGGTEAFF	TGTGCCAGCAGCTTGTCCGGGACAGGGGGCACTGAAGCTTTCTTT
TRBD2	TRBJ2-1	TRBV9	NA	CASSAGLAGLNEQFF	TGTGCCAGCAGCGCGGGACTAGCGGGTCTTAATGAGCAGTTCTTC
TRBD2	TRBJ2-1	TRBV7-2	few	CASSSTIAGGPVEQFF	TGTGCCAGCAGCTCTACAATAGCGGGAGGGCCTGTTGAGCAGTTCTTC
TRBD1	TRBJ2-5	TRBV2	many	CASTRQGNQETQYF	TGTGCCAGCACCCGACAGGGTAATCAAGAGACCCAGTACTTC
TRBD1	TRBJ2-7	TRBV20-1	many	CSAEADRRYWEQYF	TGCAGTGCTGAAGCGGACAGGCGCTACTGGGAGCAGTACTTC
TRBD2	TRBJ2-7	TRBV29-1	many	CSVYGTSGLSYEQYF	TGCAGCGTTTATGGGACTAGCGGGCTCTCCTACGAGCAGTACTTC
NA	TRBJ1-4	TRBV12-3/TRBV12-4	many	CASSRQRTNEKLFF	TGTGCCAGCAGTCGACAGAGAACTAATGAAAAACTGTTTTTT
NA	TRBJ2-1	TRBV27	many	CASSPERYNEQFF	TGTGCCAGCAGTCCCGAGAGATACAATGAGCAGTTCTTC
NA	TRBJ1-1	TRBV5-1	NA	CASRSRWGWAFF	TGTGCCAGCAGATCACGATGGGGGTGGGCTTTCTTT
NA	TRBJ2-1	TRBV6-4	NA	CASSVSEYNEQFF	TGTGCCAGCAGTGTTAGCGAATACAATGAGCAGTTCTTC
NA	TRBJ2-7	TRBV2	many	CASSEGPYEQYF	TGTGCCAGCAGTGAAGGGCCCTACGAGCAGTACTTC
NA	TRBJ2-5	TRBV6-5	NA	CASSYGSAETQYF	TGTGCCAGCAGTTACGGTAGCGCGGAGACCCAGTACTTC
TRBD2	TRBJ2-5	TRBV12-3/TRBV12-4	many	CASRKGLAGETQYF	TGTGCCAGCAGAAAGGGACTAGCGGGGGAGACCCAGTACTTC
TRBD2	TRBJ2-7	TRBV9	few	CASSVATGVALGAGGPMDEQYF	TGTGCCAGCAGCGTAGCGACAGGGGTCGCTTTGGGAGCGGGAGGGCCGATGGACGAGCAGTACTTC